The 3 T cell receptor beta chains below come from one sample, sequenced in a study of shared clonotypes between healthy human individuals. The table came from immunoSEQ multiplex PCR; TCRdb's copy has only in-frame clones and leaves some out. The profile shows 550,000 to 800,000 clones, about 74% of them singletons. Sequences were obtained from memory CD4+ T cells sorted from blood. Described subset: CD45RA-negative fraction. The receptors were gathered from a woman in her 30s in good health.

The J gene is TRBJ1-3, the V gene TRBV28, with D perhaps TRBD1 (6 bases). Germline values: CDR1 MDHEN, CDR2 SYDVKM. This CDR3 spans 15 amino acids. V was cut by 7 bases and J by 3 bases, with 16 bases left in between. The CDR3 spells CASKGWDNYGNTIYF. The CDR3 DNA reads as TGTGCCAGCAAGGGATGGGACAACTATGGAAACACCATATATTTT.

In its sample, this clone was seen many times. The chain carries TRBV7-8 and TRBJ1-3, with D perhaps TRBD1 (5 bases). Per the germline V gene, CDR1 is SGHVS and CDR2 is FQNEAQ. V was cut by 0 bases and J by 7 bases, with 16 bases left in between. The CDR3 spans 16 residues. The CDR3 is CASSLAPRDGGNTIYF. In DNA form, the CDR3 reads TGTGCCAGCAGCTTAGCGCCCAGGGACGGGGGGAACACCATATATTTT.

The V call is TRBV7-6, the J call TRBJ2-3; tentatively, D is TRBD2 (5 bases). CDR1 is SGHVS and CDR2 is FNYEAQ in the germline V gene. Trimming shortened V by 5 bases and J by 5 bases, and 20 bases separated the two germline ends. The CDR3 contains 16 residues. CDR3 coding DNA: TGTGCCAGCAGCCCCAAGAGGGCCCCTGTTGGAGATACGCAGTATTTT. Translating it yields CASSPKRAPVGDTQYF.